This passage covers 17 T cell receptor beta chains from one sample sequenced in a study of blood T cell repertoires in COVID-19. This table comes from immunoSEQ multiplex PCR, and its TCRdb copy is limited to in-frame clones, with some not included. This table has some 300,000 clones, 88% appearing once. Input material: peripheral blood. The receptors shown here come from a woman aged 30 to 39 who had recovered from COVID-19.

The chain has TRBV10-3 and TRBJ1-2; D is unresolved. Germline V gene data show CDR1 as ENHRY and CDR2 as SYGVKD. The length of the CDR3 is 13 residues. Deletions cut 2 bases from V and 4 bases from J, with 8 bases between. CDR3 amino acids: CAISEGQSYGYTF. The CDR3 coding sequence is TGTGCCATCAGTGAGGGGCAGTCCTATGGCTACACCTTC.

The chain has TRBV9 and TRBJ1-2; D is unclear. CDR3 length equals 15 residues. Germline CDR1 SGDLS, CDR2 YYNGEE. Trimming shortened V by 0 bases and J by 2 bases, and 11 bases separated the two germline ends. Written as DNA, the CDR3 is TGTGCCAGCAGCGTAGTTGAGGGCAGGAACTATGGCTACACCTTC. It translates to CASSVVEGRNYGYTF. The full variable domain, its missing parts supplied by reference TRBV9 and TRBJ1-2, is DSGVTQTPKHLITATGQRVTLRCSPRSGDLSVYWYQQSLDQGLQFLIQYYNGEERAKGNILERFSAQQFPDLHSELNLSSLELGDSALYFCASSVVEGRNYGYTFGSGTRLTVV.

The V call is TRBV12-2, the J call TRBJ2-7; TRBD1 is the table's D call and was not checked against the DNA. TRBV12-2 has pseudogene status. There are 15 residues in the CDR3. This CDR3 is CASRLVQGGSYEQYF. CDR3 DNA: TGTGCAAGTCGCTTAGTGCAGGGGGGCTCCTACGAGCAGTACTTC.

The chain employs TRBV6-1 and TRBJ2-3; the match to TRBD2 covers 10 bases. This CDR3 region has 15 residues. CDR1 and CDR2 from the germline V gene are MNHNS and SASEGT. Trimming at V came to 5 bases and at J to 4 bases, leaving 6 bases not matched to a gene. Here the CDR3 DNA reads TGTGCCAGCAGTTTATCTAGCGGGGGCGCAGATACGCAGTATTTT. Residues: CASSLSSGGADTQYF.

This clone was counted a single time. The chain couples TRBV24-1 to TRBJ1-2; 7 bases are a match to TRBD1. The CDR3 has 16 amino acids. The V gene's germline CDR1 is KGHDR and CDR2 SFDVKD. The trim removed 3 bases at V and 3 bases at J, leaving 9 bases unmatched. The CDR3 sequence is CATSDPGQPDHYGYTF. CDR3 coding DNA: TGTGCCACCAGTGATCCGGGACAGCCCGATCACTATGGCTACACCTTC.

This chain links TRBV7-9 with TRBJ1-5; D may be TRBD1 (6 bases). Deletions cut 1 base from V and 4 bases from J, with 11 bases between. CDR3 length equals 15 residues. The germline gives CDR1 SEHNR, CDR2 FQNEAQ (reference sequence). The CDR3 here is CASSLEPQGNQPQHF. DNA of the CDR3: TGTGCCAGCAGCTTAGAACCCCAGGGGAATCAGCCCCAGCATTTT.

The rearrangement joins TRBV5-1 to TRBJ2-5; a weak D match, TRBD2 (5 bases). Germline lookup yields CDR1 SGHRS and CDR2 YFSETQ. CDR3 length: 14 amino acids. Trimming stripped 0 bases from V and 4 bases from J, with 10 bases between. CDR3 protein: CASSLVGVGETQYF. The CDR3 bases are TGCGCCAGCAGCTTGGTCGGGGTAGGAGAGACCCAGTACTTC.

The chain carries TRBV15 and TRBJ2-1; TRBD2 matches at 10 bases. CDR1 and CDR2 (germline): LNHNV, YYDKDF (reference sequence). This CDR3 is built from 21 residues. Germline trimming cut 1 base from V and 0 bases from J; bases unmatched to any gene: 15. The CDR3 reads CATSRGYFPGLAGASYNEQFF. DNA for the CDR3: TGTGCCACCAGCAGAGGGTATTTCCCGGGGCTAGCGGGGGCCTCCTACAATGAGCAGTTCTTC. The variable domain in full, completed from reference TRBV15 and TRBJ2-1, reads DAMVIQNPRYQVTQFGKPVTLSCSQTLNHNVMYWYQQKSSQAPKLLFHYYDKDFNNEADTPDNFQSRRPNTSFCFLDIRSPGLGDTAMYLCATSRGYFPGLAGASYNEQFFGPGTRLTVL.

The chain joins TRBV18 to TRBJ1-5, with 12 bases identical to TRBD1. This CDR3 spans 18 amino acids. With V trimmed by 3 bases and J by 1 base, 7 bases remained unmatched. Germline lookup yields CDR1 KGHSH and CDR2 LQKENI. The CDR3 sequence: CASSPPGQGAGSNQPQHF. The CDR3 bases are TGTGCCAGCTCACCCCCGGGACAGGGGGCAGGGAGCAATCAGCCCCAGCATTTT.

The J gene is TRBJ1-1, the V gene TRBV14; D is unclear. CDR1 and CDR2 from the germline V gene are SGHDN and FVKESK. Trimming cost V 4 bases and J 5 bases, with 14 bases left between them. The CDR3 is 14 amino acids. The chain's CDR3 is CASSLNQPGTEAFF. The CDR3 DNA reads as TGTGCCAGCAGCCTAAATCAACCGGGGACTGAAGCTTTCTTT. Full variable domain (missing parts from reference TRBV14 and TRBJ1-1): EAGVTQFPSHSVIEKGQTVTLRCDPISGHDNLYWYRRVMGKEIKFLLHFVKESKQDESGMPNNRFLAERTGGTYSTLKVQPAELEDSGVYFCASSLNQPGTEAFFGQGTRLTVV.

This rearrangement joins TRBV7-9 to TRBJ1-3; TRBD1 agrees at 9 bases. With 2 bases clipped from V and 0 bases from J, the junction kept 2 bases outside the gene matches. The CDR3 loop spans 16 amino acids. Germline V gene sequence: CDR1 SEHNR, CDR2 FQNEAQ (reference sequence). The CDR3 reads CASSLPTGGSGNTIYF. Written as DNA, the CDR3 is TGTGCCAGCAGCTTACCGACAGGGGGCTCTGGAAACACCATATATTTT.

This chain connects TRBV5-1 to TRBJ2-6; 10 bases align to TRBD1. The length of the CDR3 is 20 residues. J was trimmed by 0 bases and V by 5 bases; bases with no gene match: 14. CDR1 and CDR2 (germline): SGHRS, YFSETQ. CDR3 nucleotide sequence: TGCGCCAGCAGAACCGGGACAGGGGCCTACCTTGGCTCTGGGGCCAACGTCCTGACTTTC. Amino acid sequence: CASRTGTGAYLGSGANVLTF. The variable domain in full, with the rest retrieved from reference TRBV5-1 and TRBJ2-6, is KAGVTQTPRYLIKTRGQQVTLSCSPISGHRSVSWYQQTPGQGLQFLFEYFSETQRNKGNFPGRFSGRQFSNSRSEMNVSTLELGDSALYLCASRTGTGAYLGSGANVLTFGAGSRLTVL.

The V and J genes are TRBV4-1 and TRBJ1-6; D is uncertain. Looked up from germline, CDR1 is MGHRA and CDR2 is YSYEKL. CDR3 length: 16 amino acids. Trimming shortened V by 1 base and J by 0 bases, and 7 bases separated the two germline ends. The CDR3 nucleotides are TGCGCCAGCAGCCAAGGACACCGCTCCTATAATTCACCCCTCCACTTT. Protein: CASSQGHRSYNSPLHF.

The rearrangement uses TRBV24-1 and TRBJ2-2; no firm D call. V was cut by 10 bases and J by 4 bases, with 12 bases left in between. This CDR3 has 13 residues. Germline assignment: CDR1 KGHDR and CDR2 SFDVKD. In DNA, the CDR3 is TGTGCCACAGAAGACCCGGGCACCGGGGAGCTGTTTTTT. Translated: CATEDPGTGELFF.

The chain is built from TRBV5-8 and TRBJ2-1, with a possible D match to TRBD2 (6 bases). Looked up from germline, CDR1 is SGHTS and CDR2 is YDEGEE. V lost 3 bases and J lost 6, with 16 bases in between. The CDR3 consists of 15 residues. The CDR3 bases are TGTGCCAGCAGCTCACTTGGAGGGCAATCCAATGAGCAGTTCTTC. Amino acid sequence: CASSSLGGQSNEQFF.

The rearrangement uses TRBV6-6 and TRBJ2-7; TRBD1 matches at 10 bases. Germline CDR1 and CDR2: MNHNY and SVGAGI (reference sequence). Losses at the gene ends were 5 bases for V and 7 bases for J; bases not matched to a gene: 5. This CDR3 spans 13 amino acids. The CDR3 DNA reads TGTGCCAGCAGTAGGACAGGGGGTTGGGAGCAGTACTTC. Protein sequence: CASSRTGGWEQYF.

This sequence joins TRBV19 and TRBJ1-1; D remains unclear. CDR1 and CDR2 from the germline V gene are LNHDA and SQIVND (reference sequence). V was cut by 0 bases and J by 0 bases, with 5 bases left in between. The CDR3 has 14 residues. CDR3 loop: CASSIDGMNTEAFF. CDR3 coding DNA: TGTGCCAGTAGTATAGACGGGATGAACACTGAAGCTTTCTTT.